This T cell receptor beta chain was recorded in a study of cytomegalovirus exposure and HLA in healthy donors. This clone was seen a single time. Its specificity is unknown. PCR amplification relied on 60 Vbeta primers (plus 13 Jbeta primers). Libraries were prepared by immunoSEQ multiplex PCR; TCRdb keeps only in-frame clonotypes and omits some of them. The table records 190,000 or so clones, around three quarters of them present only once. Germline V gene lookup returns CDR1 MNHNS and CDR2 SASEGT. Germline trimming cut 8 bases from V and 3 bases from J; bases unmatched to any gene: 7. There are 15 residues in the CDR3. Study conclusions and caveats: In a later analysis, at a false discovery rate of 0.05, approximately 16,000 TCR beta sequences were associated with HLA alleles.

Healthy donors of bone marrow made up the group. When sampled, the donors appeared nominally healthy, though they likely had unrecorded immune exposures. This clonotype was sampled from a boy aged 5-17 years in good health and CMV-seronegative. This chain connects TRBV6-1 to TRBJ2-6; 7 bases are shared with TRBD1. The specimen sequenced was PBMCs. The DNA of the CDR3 is TGTGCCAGCGAAGAACAGGGGAGTGGGGCCAACGTCCTGACTTTC. Its translation: CASEEQGSGANVLTF.